The clone carrying this T cell receptor (beta chain) was seen a single time. The primer mix had 60 Vbeta and 13 Jbeta primers. The method was immunoSEQ multiplex PCR; TCRdb's version includes in-frame clones alone and lacks a portion of them. The sample holds 200,000 to 250,000 clones, over 80% seen once. The sample belongs to a study of cytomegalovirus exposure and HLA in healthy donors. The receptor was isolated from a boy aged 2 to 10 in good health and CMV-seronegative. Source material: PBMCs.

As DNA, the CDR3 is TGCGCCAGCAGCTTGGGCGGCGGGGGGACGTTCTTC. Residues: CASSLGGGGTFF. The rearrangement joins TRBV5-1 to TRBJ2-1; TRBD2 matches 8 bases. CDR1 is SGHRS, CDR2 YFSETQ, per germline. V trimming: 0 bases; J trimming: 15 bases; junction bases outside the gene matches: 5. The CDR3 extends over 12 amino acids. Full variable domain (rest looked up from reference TRBV5-1 and TRBJ2-1): KAGVTQTPRYLIKTRGQQVTLSCSPISGHRSVSWYQQTPGQGLQFLFEYFSETQRNKGNFPGRFSGRQFSNSRSEMNVSTLELGDSALYLCASSLGGGGTFFGPGTRLTVL.